Each of the 21 T cell receptor beta chains below was sequenced from the same sample in a study of blood T cells in healthy people across ages. Primed by a sample-barcoded 5' primer and a J-beta primer mix, a second PCR proceeded for roughly 6 to 12 cycles. Via MiXCR, TCRdb re-called the 5' RACE reads, giving one row per CDR3 protein. The sample consists of 600,000 to 800,000 distinct CDR3 sequences, 52% of them appearing once. The sequencing input was blood. The source is a woman of 80 years or more in good health.

This clonotype was seen a single time. The CDR3 bases are TGCGCCAGCAGCCAAGCGACTGGGACACTTAAAGAGACCCAGTACTTC. Amino acid sequence: CASSQATGTLKETQYF. The chain recombines TRBV4-3 with TRBJ2-7, with D maybe TRBD1 (6 bases). Judging by the DNA end, TRBJ2-5 fits better; the J call may be wrong. The CDR3 is 16 amino acids. Germline V gives CDR1 LGHNA, CDR2 YSLEER.

This clonotype was found many times. The rearrangement links TRBV9 to TRBJ2-1; D not certain. The CDR3 consists of 15 residues. Germline V gene lookup returns CDR1 SGDLS and CDR2 YYNGEE. Deletions cut 0 bases from V and 2 bases from J, with 9 bases between. The CDR3 DNA is TGTGCCAGCAGCGTAGTTGGGGTCCCCTACAATGAGCAGTTCTTC. This encodes CASSVVGVPYNEQFF.

In this sample, this clonotype turned up many times. The chain recombines TRBV10-3 with TRBJ2-6, with a weak D call TRBD1 (5 bases). V lost 6 bases, J lost 0 bases, and 15 bases lay in between. The CDR3 is 17 residues long. Germline CDR1 and CDR2: ENHRY and SYGVKD. In DNA, the CDR3 is TGTGCCATCAGCGTCGACAGAACCCTCTCTGGGGCCAACGTCCTGACTTTC. Its translation: CAISVDRTLSGANVLTF.

The sample holds one count of this clonotype. The V gene is TRBV6-5, the J gene TRBJ2-4; D possibly uses TRBD1 or TRBD2 (6 bases each). This CDR3 region has 13 residues. V lost 2 bases to trimming and J lost 7 bases, with 9 bases between them. Germline assignment: CDR1 MNHEY and CDR2 SVGAGI. The CDR3 region has the DNA TGTGCCAGCAGTTACAACGGGGGCAACATTCAGTACTTC. This sequence encodes CASSYNGGNIQYF.

The V gene is TRBV20-1, the J gene TRBJ2-3; 14 positions agree with TRBD2. This CDR3 has 18 residues. V was clipped by 5 bases and J by 0 bases; unmatched bases: 10. Germline V gene sequence: CDR1 DFQATT, CDR2 SNEGSKA (reference sequence). CDR3 in DNA: TGCAGTGCTCCGGGACTAGCGGGGGCCTTTTCTAGCACAGATACGCAGTATTTT. The encoded protein is CSAPGLAGAFSSTDTQYF.

As concerns this clonotype: Relative to the germline gene, one junction end is altered; a read error may explain this. The V call is TRBV6-5, the J call TRBJ2-1; 11 bases line up with TRBD2. The CDR3 sequence is 19 residues long. The germline V gene encodes CDR1 MNHEY and CDR2 SVGAGI. In nucleotides, the CDR3 is TGTGCCAGCAGGTACTCGCCTTATAGACTAGCGGGATTCAGTAATGAGCAGTTCTTC. Translation gives CASRYSPYRLAGFSNEQFF.

The chain recombines TRBV6-5 with TRBJ1-5; the match to TRBD1 covers 7 bases. The CDR3 runs 16 residues. Per germline, CDR1 MNHEY and CDR2 SVGAGI. The V and J ends lost 6 bases and 2 bases, in that order; junction bases with no gene match: 10. The CDR3 reads CASRPTGAAGNQPQHF. CDR3 nucleotides: TGTGCCAGCAGGCCTACAGGGGCGGCGGGCAATCAGCCCCAGCATTTT.

This clonotype was detected a few times. The chain combines TRBV10-3 with TRBJ2-5, with 10 bases identical to TRBD2. The germline V gene encodes CDR1 ENHRY and CDR2 SYGVKD. J was trimmed by 5 bases and V by 2 bases; bases with no gene match: 8. The CDR3 is made up of 16 amino acids. CDR3: CAISENTSGDEETQYF. The CDR3 coding sequence is TGTGCCATCAGTGAGAATACTAGCGGGGACGAGGAGACCCAGTACTTC.

This clonotype was counted only a few times. V gene TRBV30 combines with J gene TRBJ2-3; D is perhaps TRBD2 (6 bases). The CDR3 has 16 residues. Germline assignment: CDR1 GTSNPN and CDR2 SVGIG (reference sequence). V shed 3 bases and J shed 0 bases, with 16 bases lying between them. CDR3: CAWSPGTAISTDTQYF. The CDR3, as DNA: TGTGCCTGGAGCCCCGGGACTGCCATCAGCACAGATACGCAGTATTTT.

There are a few counts of this clonotype. V and J are TRBV20-1 and TRBJ2-7; TRBD1 matches 8 bases. The CDR3 is 15 amino acids. Germline CDR1 is DFQATT and CDR2 is SNEGSKA (reference sequence). After removal of 0 bases from V and 1 base from J, the junction contained 5 bases not matched to a gene. CDR3 in DNA: TGCAGTGCTAGAGATGACCAGGGGGCTTCCTACGAGCAGTACTTC. Translating gives CSARDDQGASYEQYF.

This clonotype was recorded a few times. The rearrangement links TRBV21-1 to TRBJ1-5; whether TRBD1, the table's D call, matches the DNA was not checked. TRBV21-1 is flagged as a pseudogene. This CDR3 is 18 amino acids long. CDR3 bases: TGTGCCAGCAGCCCAATGAGCAGCACGGGGGGAGACAATCAGCCCCAGCATTTT. Protein sequence: CASSPMSSTGGDNQPQHF.

This sequence joins TRBV30 and TRBJ2-7; D gene unclear. Judging by the DNA end, TRBJ2-5 fits better; the J call may be wrong. Germline-derived CDR1 and CDR2 are GTSNPN and SVGIG (reference sequence). The CDR3 totals 14 residues. The CDR3 here is CAWREKSNGETQYF. Written as DNA, the CDR3 is TGTGCCTGGAGGGAAAAGAGCAATGGGGAGACCCAGTACTTC.

This sequence joins TRBV7-9 and TRBJ2-1; D gene ambiguous. Trimming took off 3 bases at V and 6 bases at J, with 6 bases between the two ends. Germline CDR1 and CDR2: SEHNR and FQNEAQ (reference sequence). CDR3 length: 12 residues. As DNA, the CDR3 is TGTGCCAGCAGCTTGCTAATCAATGAGCAGTTCTTC. Encoded protein: CASSLLINEQFF.

Regarding this clonotype: A much larger clone lies one base from this, so it may be a read error. Because it lacks the conserved phenylalanine or tryptophan at the end, this CDR3 is likely a read error. This chain uses TRBV5-1 with TRBJ2-7; possible D gene TRBD1, 5 bases. With the DNA end fitting TRBJ2-5 better, the J assignment may be wrong. The CDR3 spans 16 residues. The germline V gene encodes CDR1 SGHRS and CDR2 YFSETQ. The CDR3 spells CASSSNGIGVLETQYL. CDR3 DNA: TGCGCCAGCAGCTCCAATGGGATAGGGGTGCTTGAGACCCAGTACTTA.

V gene TRBV6-1 combines with J gene TRBJ1-2; no definite D call. The germline V and J ends were trimmed by 4 bases and 4 bases, with 16 bases remaining between them. The CDR3 consists of 15 residues. CDR1 is MNHNS and CDR2 is SASEGT in the germline V gene. The CDR3 loop reads CASSVSAGSPYGYTF. CDR3 nucleotides: TGTGCCAGCAGTGTATCCGCCGGGTCTCCCTATGGCTACACCTTC.

A remark on this clonotype: This clone may be a read error of a much larger clone one base away. The gene calls are TRBV4-2 and TRBJ2-1; D is unresolved. From germline, CDR1 is LGHNA and CDR2 YNFKEQ. This CDR3 spans 15 amino acids. CDR3 bases: TGTGCCAGCAGCCAAGACTACAACTCCTACAATGGGCAGTTCTTC. Translating it yields CASSQDYNSYNGQFF.

As concerns this clonotype: A read error may be the cause here, since a much bigger clone is one base away. This chain connects TRBV4-2 to TRBJ2-7, with no clear D. The CDR3 covers 14 residues. V lost 4 bases, J lost 7 bases, and 17 bases lay in between. Germline-derived CDR1 and CDR2 are LGHNA and YNFKEQ. The CDR3 is CASSPADRYNEQYF. The CDR3 nucleotides read TGTGCCAGCAGCCCGGCGGACCGCTACAATGAGCAGTACTTC.

The chain couples TRBV18 to TRBJ1-3, with 12 bases identical to TRBD1. The CDR3 is 16 amino acids. Germline CDR1 reads KGHSH; CDR2 reads LQKENI. The junction had 4 bases not matched to a gene; V was cut back by 3 bases and J by 4 bases. The CDR3 loop is CASSPGQGATGNTIYF. The CDR3, as DNA: TGTGCCAGCTCACCGGGACAGGGGGCTACGGGAAACACCATATATTTT.

The chain links TRBV7-2 to TRBJ2-3, with TRBD2 matching 7 bases. With 2 bases clipped from V and 3 bases from J, the junction kept 14 bases outside the gene matches. Germline V gene sequence: CDR1 SGHTA, CDR2 FQGNSA. CDR3 length: 18 amino acids. CDR3 bases: TGTGCCAGCAGCTTATACCCCTGGGGGGGAGAAGAGACAGATACGCAGTATTTT. Amino acid sequence: CASSLYPWGGEETDTQYF.

This clonotype has only a few counts. The rearrangement links TRBV7-9 to TRBJ1-5; D unclear. V was shortened by 1 base and J by 2 bases, with 9 bases between the two germline ends. The CDR3 sequence is 15 residues long. The germline CDR1 and CDR2 sequences are SEHNR and FQNEAQ (reference sequence). CDR3 region: CASSLGAAGNQPQHF. In nucleotides, the CDR3 is TGTGCCAGCAGCTTAGGGGCGGCGGGCAATCAGCCCCAGCATTTT.

The rearrangement links TRBV12-3 or TRBV12-4 to TRBJ1-5; a weak D match, TRBD1 (6 bases). The CDR3 length is 16 residues. The V and J ends lost 6 bases and 2 bases respectively, with 17 bases between them. The CDR3 protein is CASRLQGRLGNQPQHF. The CDR3 region has the DNA TGTGCCAGCAGACTTCAGGGGCGGTTGGGCAATCAGCCCCAGCATTTT.